The entry that follows covers one TCR beta chain sequence. Its antigen is not yet known. No much larger clone is present one base from it, and per-base qualities are unavailable. The entry originates in a study of T-cell reconstitution after alpha-beta-depleted transplantation in children listed by TCRdb under 2016. For the study in its entirety: The study quantitatively tracked T-cell immune reconstitution after TCRalphabeta/CD19-depleted allogeneic hematopoietic cell transplantation in children using TCR repertoire profiling. Results the study describes overall, beyond this receptor: In some patients, the high TCRbeta diversity seen at day 60 was put down to recipient T cells and intrathymic progenitors that had survived conditioning. The apparently early alphabetaT-cell count recovery about two months after transplant was reportedly dependent on only several hundred rapidly expanded clones derived from non-depleted graft cells. Hyperexpanded clone frequencies declined over subsequent months; after one year, T-cell counts and TCRbeta diversity were mostly attributed to newly produced T cells.

From a lookup of the germline V gene, CDR1 and CDR2 are MGHDK and SYGVNS. The germline V and J ends show losses of 7 bases and 7 bases respectively, and no gene match explains 9 bases of the junction. The CDR3 runs 13 residues from the cysteine to the phenylalanine. Only the CDR3 DNA stays, 39 bases, in frame from base 1. Library preparation used PCR. Reads for this sample came from an Illumina HiSeq 2500. TCR library preparation used molecular barcoding, with unique molecular identifiers applied to normalize quantification of the TCRbeta repertoire. TCRdb reprocessing: public reads trimmed at Q25 with fastp, clones called with MiXCR, in-frame beta chains kept. Entries are consolidated by CDR3 protein sequence, retaining the most common genes and DNA. This sample is represented by about 250,000 distinct CDR3 sequences; more than 20% of them were singletons. The ten largest clones take up about 4.8% of the sample.

This sample's treatment or condition label indicates: allogeneic hematopoietic cell transplantation with graft depleted of TCRalphabeta T cells and CD19 B cells. TCRalphabeta/CD19-depleted allogeneic hematopoietic cell grafts were given to the transplant recipients, all of whom were children. This TCR was sampled from a female patient aged 2 to 10 who had a stem cell transplant for congenital amegakaryocytic thrombocytopenia, so the T cells may come from the graft donor. The source material was PBMCs, mostly from graft donor cells, sampled 360 days after TCRalphabeta/CD19-depleted stem cell transplant. The rearranged chain carries TRBV25-1 and TRBJ1-2; the central 7 bases match TRBD1. DNA sequence: TGTGCCAGCACCCAGGGGGGCAGGGCTGGCTACACCTTC. This codes for CASTQGGRAGYTF.